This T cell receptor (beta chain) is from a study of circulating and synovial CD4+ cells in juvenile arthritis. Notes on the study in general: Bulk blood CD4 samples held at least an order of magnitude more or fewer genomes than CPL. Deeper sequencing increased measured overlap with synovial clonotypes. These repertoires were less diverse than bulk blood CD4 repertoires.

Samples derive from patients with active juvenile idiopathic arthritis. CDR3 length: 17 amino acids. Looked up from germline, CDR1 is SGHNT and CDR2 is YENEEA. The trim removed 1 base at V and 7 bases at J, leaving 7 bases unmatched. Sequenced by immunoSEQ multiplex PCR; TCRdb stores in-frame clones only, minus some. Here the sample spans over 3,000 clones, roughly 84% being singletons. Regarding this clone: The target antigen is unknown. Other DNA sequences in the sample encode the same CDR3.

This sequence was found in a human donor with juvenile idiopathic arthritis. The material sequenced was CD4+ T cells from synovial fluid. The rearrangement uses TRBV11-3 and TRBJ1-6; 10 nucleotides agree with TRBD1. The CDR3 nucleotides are TGTGCCAGCAGCTTAGGCCGGGACAGGGGACCAAATTCACCCCTCCACTTT. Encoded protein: CASSLGRDRGPNSPLHF.